The next 2 T cell receptor beta chains were all read from a single sample in a study of blood T cell repertoires in COVID-19. Profiled with immunoSEQ multiplex PCR; TCRdb holds only in-frame clones, not every one. The sample lists some 240,000 clones; over 75% were seen once. The material sequenced was PBMCs or T cells enriched from blood (not recorded which). All receptors derive from a middle-aged woman who had been exposed to COVID-19.

The chain uses TRBV6-5 and TRBJ2-1; no definite D call. V lost 7 bases, J lost 0 bases, and 7 bases lay in between. Germline assignment: CDR1 MNHEY and CDR2 SVGAGI. The CDR3 runs 13 residues. The CDR3 DNA sequence: TGTGCCAGCATCTACCACTCCTACAATGAGCAGTTCTTC. Translation: CASIYHSYNEQFF.

As to this clone: One end of the junction fails to match germline, which may point to a read error. The chain recombines TRBV5-1 with TRBJ2-1; the match to TRBD2 covers 10 bases. CDR3 length equals 14 residues. Germline assignment: CDR1 SGHRS and CDR2 YFSETQ. CDR3 amino acids: CASSFSSGRGEQFF. In nucleotides, the CDR3 is TGTGCCAGCAGCTTCTCTAGCGGGAGAGGTGAGCAGTTCTTC.